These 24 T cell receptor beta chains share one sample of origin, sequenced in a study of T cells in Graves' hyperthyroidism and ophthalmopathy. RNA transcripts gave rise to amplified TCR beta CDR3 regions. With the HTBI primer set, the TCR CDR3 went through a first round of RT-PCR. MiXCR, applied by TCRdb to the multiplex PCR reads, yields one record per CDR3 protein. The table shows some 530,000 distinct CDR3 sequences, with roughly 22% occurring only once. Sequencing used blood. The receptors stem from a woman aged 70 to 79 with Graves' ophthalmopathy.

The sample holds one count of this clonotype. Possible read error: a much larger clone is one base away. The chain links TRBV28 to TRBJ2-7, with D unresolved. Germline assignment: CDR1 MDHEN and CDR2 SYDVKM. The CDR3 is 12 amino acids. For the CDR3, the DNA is TGTGCCAGCAGCCTCCTCGGGTCCGAGCGGTACTTC. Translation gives CASSLLGSERYF.

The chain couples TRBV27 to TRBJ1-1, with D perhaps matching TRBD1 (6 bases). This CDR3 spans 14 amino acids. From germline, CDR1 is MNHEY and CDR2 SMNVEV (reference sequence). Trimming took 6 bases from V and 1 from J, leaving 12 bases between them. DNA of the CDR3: TGTGCCAGCAGAAAACAGACAGGGAACACTGAAGCTTTCTTT. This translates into CASRKQTGNTEAFF.

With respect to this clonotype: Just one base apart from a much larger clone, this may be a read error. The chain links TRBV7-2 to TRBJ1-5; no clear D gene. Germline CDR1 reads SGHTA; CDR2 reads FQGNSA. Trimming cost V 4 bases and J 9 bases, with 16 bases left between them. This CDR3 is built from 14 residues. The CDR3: CASSSGIGDRPQHF. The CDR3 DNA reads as TGTGCCAGCAGCTCCGGGATAGGTGATCGGCCCCAGCATTTT.

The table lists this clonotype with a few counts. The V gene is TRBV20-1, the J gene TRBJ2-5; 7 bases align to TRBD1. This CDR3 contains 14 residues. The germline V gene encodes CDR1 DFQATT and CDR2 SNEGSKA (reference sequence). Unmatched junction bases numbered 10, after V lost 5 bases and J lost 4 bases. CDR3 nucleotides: TGCAGTGCTTACGATACAGGGGTAGGAGAGACCCAGTACTTC. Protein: CSAYDTGVGETQYF.

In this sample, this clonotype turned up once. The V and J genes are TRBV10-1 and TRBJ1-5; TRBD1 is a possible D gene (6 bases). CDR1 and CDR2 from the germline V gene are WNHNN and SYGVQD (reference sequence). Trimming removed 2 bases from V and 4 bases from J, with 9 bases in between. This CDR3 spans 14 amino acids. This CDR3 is CASSEAGANQPQHF. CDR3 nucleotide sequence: TGCGCCAGCAGTGAGGCAGGGGCAAATCAGCCCCAGCATTTT.

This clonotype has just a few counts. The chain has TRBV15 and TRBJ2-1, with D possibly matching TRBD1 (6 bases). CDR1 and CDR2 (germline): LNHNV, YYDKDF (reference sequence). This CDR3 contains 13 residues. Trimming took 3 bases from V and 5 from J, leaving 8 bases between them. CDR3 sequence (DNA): TGTGCCACCAGCAGGAGACAGGACAATGAGCAGTTCTTC. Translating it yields CATSRRQDNEQFF.

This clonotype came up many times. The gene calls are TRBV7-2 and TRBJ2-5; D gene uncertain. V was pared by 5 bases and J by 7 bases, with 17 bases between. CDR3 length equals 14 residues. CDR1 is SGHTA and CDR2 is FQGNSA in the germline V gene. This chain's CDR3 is CASSPDHTTRTQYF. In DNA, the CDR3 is TGTGCCAGCAGCCCGGACCATACTACGAGGACCCAGTACTTC. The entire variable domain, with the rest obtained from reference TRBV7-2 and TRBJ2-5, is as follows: GAGVSQSPSNKVTEKGKDVELRCDPISGHTALYWYRQSLGQGLEFLIYFQGNSAPDKSGLPSDRFSAERTGGSVSTLTIQRTQQEDSAVYLCASSPDHTTRTQYFGPGTRLLVL.

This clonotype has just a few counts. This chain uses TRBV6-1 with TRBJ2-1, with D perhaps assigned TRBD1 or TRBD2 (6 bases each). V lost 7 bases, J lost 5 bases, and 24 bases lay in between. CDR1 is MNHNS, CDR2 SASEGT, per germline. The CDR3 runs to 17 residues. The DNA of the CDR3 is TGTGCCAGCACCCCACCGCCCGGCAGGGGACTTAACAATGAGCAGTTCTTC. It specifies CASTPPPGRGLNNEQFF.

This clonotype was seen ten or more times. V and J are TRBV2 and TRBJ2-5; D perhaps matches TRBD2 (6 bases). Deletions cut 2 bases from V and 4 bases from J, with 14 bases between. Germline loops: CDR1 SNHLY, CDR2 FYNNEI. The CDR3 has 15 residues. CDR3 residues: CASSELAGRPETQYF. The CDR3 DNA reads TGTGCCAGCAGTGAACTCGCGGGGAGACCAGAGACCCAGTACTTC.

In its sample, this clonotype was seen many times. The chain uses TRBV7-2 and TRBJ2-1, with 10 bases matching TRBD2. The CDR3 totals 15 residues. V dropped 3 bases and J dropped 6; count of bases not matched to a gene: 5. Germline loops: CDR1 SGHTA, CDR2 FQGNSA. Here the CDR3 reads CASSFTSGKSNEQFF. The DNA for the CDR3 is TGTGCCAGCAGCTTTACTAGCGGGAAAAGCAATGAGCAGTTCTTC.

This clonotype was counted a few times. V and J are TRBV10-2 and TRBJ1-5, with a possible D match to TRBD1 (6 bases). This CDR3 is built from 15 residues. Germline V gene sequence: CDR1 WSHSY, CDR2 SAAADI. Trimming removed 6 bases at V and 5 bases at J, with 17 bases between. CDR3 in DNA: TGCGCCAGCAGCGCGGACAGAGGACGGGATCAGCCCCAGCATTTT. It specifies CASSADRGRDQPQHF.

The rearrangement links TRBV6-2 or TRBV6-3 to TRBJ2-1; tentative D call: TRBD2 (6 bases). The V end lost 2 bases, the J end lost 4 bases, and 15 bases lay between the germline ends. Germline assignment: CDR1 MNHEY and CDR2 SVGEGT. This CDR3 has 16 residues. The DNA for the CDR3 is TGTGCCAGCAGTTACATTTCTCGCGGGAAGTACAATGAGCAGTTCTTC. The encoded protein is CASSYISRGKYNEQFF.

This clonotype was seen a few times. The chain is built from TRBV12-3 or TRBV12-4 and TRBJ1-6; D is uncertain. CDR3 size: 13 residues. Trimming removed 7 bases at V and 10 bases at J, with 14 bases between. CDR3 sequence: CASNRGEGSPLHF. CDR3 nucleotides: TGTGCCAGCAACCGAGGTGAAGGATCACCCCTCCACTTT.

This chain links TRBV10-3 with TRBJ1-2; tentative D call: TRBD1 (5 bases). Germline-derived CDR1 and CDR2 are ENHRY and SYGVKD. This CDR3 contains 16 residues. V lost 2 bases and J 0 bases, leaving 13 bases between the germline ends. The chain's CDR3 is CAISETKGPTNYGYTF. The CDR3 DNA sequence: TGTGCCATCAGTGAGACTAAGGGACCGACTAACTATGGCTACACCTTC.

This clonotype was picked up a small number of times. CDR3 sequence reads: CASMWGSGANVLTF. CDR3 DNA sequence: TGTGCCAGCATGTGGGGTTCAGGGGCCAACGTCCTGACTTTC. The genes are TRBV6-1 and TRBJ2-6; D uncertain. This CDR3 has 14 residues. Germline V gene lookup returns CDR1 MNHNS and CDR2 SASEGT. Trimming left V 7 bases short and J 4 bases short, with 11 bases between.

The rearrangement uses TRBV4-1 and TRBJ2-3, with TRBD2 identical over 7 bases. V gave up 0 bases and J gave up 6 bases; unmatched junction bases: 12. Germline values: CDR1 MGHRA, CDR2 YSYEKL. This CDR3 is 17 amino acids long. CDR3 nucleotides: TGCGCCAGCAGCCAAGACAGGTCGGCGGGAGCACCCGATACGCAGTATTTT. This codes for CASSQDRSAGAPDTQYF.

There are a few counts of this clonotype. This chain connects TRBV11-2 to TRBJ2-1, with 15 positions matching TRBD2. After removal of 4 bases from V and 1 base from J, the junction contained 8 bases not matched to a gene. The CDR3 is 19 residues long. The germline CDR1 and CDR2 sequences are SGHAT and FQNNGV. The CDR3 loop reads CASSSRTSGRAGSYNEQFF. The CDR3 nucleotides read TGTGCCAGCAGCTCCCGGACTAGCGGGAGGGCGGGGTCCTACAATGAGCAGTTCTTC.

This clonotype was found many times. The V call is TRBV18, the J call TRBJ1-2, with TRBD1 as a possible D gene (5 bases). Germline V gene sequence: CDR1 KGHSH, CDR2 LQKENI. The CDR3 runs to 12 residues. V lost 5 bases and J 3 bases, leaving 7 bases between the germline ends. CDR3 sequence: CASSAQDYGYTF. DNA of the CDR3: TGTGCCAGCTCAGCACAGGACTATGGCTACACCTTC.

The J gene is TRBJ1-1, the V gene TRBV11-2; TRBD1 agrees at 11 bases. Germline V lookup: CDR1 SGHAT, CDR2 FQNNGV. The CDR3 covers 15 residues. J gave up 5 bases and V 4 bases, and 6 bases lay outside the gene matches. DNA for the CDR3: TGTGCCAGCAGCTCGGACAGGGGGCGGAGAACTGAAGCTTTCTTT. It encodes CASSSDRGRRTEAFF.

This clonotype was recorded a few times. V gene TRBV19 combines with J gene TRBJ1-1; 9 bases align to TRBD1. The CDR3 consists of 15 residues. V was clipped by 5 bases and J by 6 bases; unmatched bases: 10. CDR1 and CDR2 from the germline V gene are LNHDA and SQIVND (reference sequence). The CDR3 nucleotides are TGTGCCAGTAGTCCGAGAGGGACAGGGTATCCTGAAGCTTTCTTT. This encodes CASSPRGTGYPEAFF.

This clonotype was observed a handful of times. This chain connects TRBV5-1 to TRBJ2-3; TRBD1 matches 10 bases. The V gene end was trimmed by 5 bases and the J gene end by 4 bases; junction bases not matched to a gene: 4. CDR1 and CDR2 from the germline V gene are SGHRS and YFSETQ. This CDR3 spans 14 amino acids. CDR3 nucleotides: TGCGCCAGCAGTCGTGGGACAGGGGCAGATACGCAGTATTTT. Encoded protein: CASSRGTGADTQYF.

As DNA, the CDR3 is TGTGCCAGCAGTTATGGGAGGACTCTCGGACGGCAAACCCGGCAGTTCTTC. It is translated as CASSYGRTLGRQTRQFF. The V and J genes are TRBV6-1 and TRBJ2-1; weak D call: TRBD2 (6 bases). The CDR3 runs to 17 residues. CDR1 MNHNS and CDR2 SASEGT come from the germline V gene. V was pared by 5 bases and J by 12 bases, with 29 bases between.

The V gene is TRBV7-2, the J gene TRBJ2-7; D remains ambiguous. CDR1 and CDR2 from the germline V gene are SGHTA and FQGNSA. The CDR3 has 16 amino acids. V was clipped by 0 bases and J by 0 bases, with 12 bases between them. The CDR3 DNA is TGTGCCAGCAGCTTAGCGTCTTCGCAGGCCTCCTACGAGCAGTACTTC. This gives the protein CASSLASSQASYEQYF.

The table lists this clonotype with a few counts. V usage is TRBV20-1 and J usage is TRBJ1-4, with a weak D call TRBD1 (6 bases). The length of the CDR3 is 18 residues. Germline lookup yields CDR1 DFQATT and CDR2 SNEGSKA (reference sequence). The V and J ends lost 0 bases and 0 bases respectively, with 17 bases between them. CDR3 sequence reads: CSARDSRTAIATNEKLFF. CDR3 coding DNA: TGCAGTGCTAGAGATTCTCGGACAGCCATTGCAACTAATGAAAAACTGTTTTTT.